The 10 T cell receptor beta chains reported below all come from one sample, sequenced in a study of human T cells and chemical hapten exposure. Researchers extracted total RNA from unfractionated whole blood. TCRdb redid the calling of the 5' RACE reads with MiXCR, one entry per CDR3 protein. The table has 110,000 or so distinct CDR3 sequences, around 20% seen once. The receptors come from a human donor in good health.

This clonotype was recorded only once. The V and J genes are TRBV29-1 and TRBJ2-6, with D tentatively TRBD2 (6 bases). The CDR3 runs 17 residues. Germline V gene sequence: CDR1 SQVTM, CDR2 ANQGSEA. V lost 1 base and J 3 bases, leaving 16 bases between the germline ends. The CDR3 loop is CSVEVLEGSDGANVLTF. The CDR3 DNA sequence: TGCAGCGTTGAAGTTTTGGAGGGTTCGGATGGGGCCAACGTCCTGACTTTC.

The genes are TRBV6-5 and TRBJ1-5; D unclear. Germline loops: CDR1 MNHEY, CDR2 SVGAGI. V lost 6 bases and J 7 bases, leaving 13 bases between the germline ends. This CDR3 is built from 13 residues. The CDR3 is CASRGGTKQPQHF. Here the CDR3 DNA reads TGTGCCAGCAGGGGTGGCACGAAGCAGCCCCAGCATTTT.

This clonotype was counted only a few times. The chain employs TRBV3-1 and TRBJ2-1, with TRBD2 matching 7 bases. Germline V gene sequence: CDR1 LGHDT, CDR2 YNNKEL (reference sequence). V gave up 3 bases and J gave up 0 bases; unmatched junction bases: 11. The CDR3 extends over 18 amino acids. CDR3 residues: CASSHQAGVGSSYNEQFF. The CDR3 region has the DNA TGTGCCAGCAGCCATCAGGCGGGAGTGGGGAGCTCCTACAATGAGCAGTTCTTC.

The table lists this clonotype with a few counts. This chain uses TRBV12-3 or TRBV12-4 with TRBJ2-1, with TRBD2 identical over 13 bases. This CDR3 is 16 amino acids long. Unmatched junction bases numbered 8, after V lost 5 bases and J lost 7 bases. CDR3 nucleotides: TGTGCCAGCAGTAGTCGATCGACTAGCGGGGGGAATGAGCAGTTCTTC. Protein product: CASSSRSTSGGNEQFF.

This clonotype occurred a few times. The CDR3 coding sequence is TGTGCCAGCAGCCAAACGTCAGGGGAGGGTTCTGGGGGAGCTTTCTTT. The encoded protein is CASSQTSGEGSGGAFF. This chain uses TRBV11-2 with TRBJ1-1; D is perhaps TRBD1 (6 bases). The CDR3 covers 16 residues. Germline V lookup: CDR1 SGHAT, CDR2 FQNNGV. V was pared by 5 bases and J by 10 bases, with 26 bases between.

This chain joins TRBV11-1 and TRBJ2-7; D gene unclear. This CDR3 spans 14 amino acids. Trimming cost V 5 bases and J 2 bases, with 13 bases left between them. CDR1 SGHAT and CDR2 FQDESV come from the germline V gene (reference sequence). CDR3 sequence reads: CASSTSSPPYEQYF. CDR3 DNA sequence: TGTGCCAGCAGCACCTCTAGTCCCCCCTACGAGCAGTACTTC. Using reference TRBV11-1 and TRBJ2-7 for the parts outside the CDR3, the full variable domain is EAEVAQSPRYKITEKSQAVAFWCDPISGHATLYWYRQILGQGPELLVQFQDESVVDDSQLPKDRFSAERLKGVDSTLKIQPAELGDSAMYLCASSTSSPPYEQYFGPGTRLTVT.

V is TRBV5-4 and J is TRBJ1-5, with D tentatively TRBD1 (5 bases). The CDR3 has 14 residues. Trimming removed 0 bases at V and 3 bases at J, with 7 bases between. Germline CDR1 SGHNT, CDR2 YYREEE (reference sequence). CDR3: CASSLAGANQPQHF. In nucleotides, the CDR3 is TGTGCCAGCAGCTTGGCCGGGGCCAATCAGCCCCAGCATTTT.

The CDR3 here is CSVKQGWGLRTEAFF. CDR3 sequence (DNA): TGCAGCGTCAAACAAGGGTGGGGATTGCGCACTGAAGCTTTCTTT. This chain connects TRBV29-1 to TRBJ1-1, with unresolved D. V lost 6 bases and J lost 4, with 21 bases in between. Per the germline V gene, CDR1 is SQVTM and CDR2 is ANQGSEA. The CDR3 extends over 15 amino acids.

This clonotype came up a few times. The V gene is TRBV7-6, the J gene TRBJ2-1; 9 nucleotides line up with TRBD2. The CDR3 covers 12 residues. CDR1 and CDR2 (germline): SGHVS, FNYEAQ. Trimming took 5 bases from V and 10 from J; bases not matched to a gene: 3. This CDR3 is CASSRGLAEQFF. Here the CDR3 DNA reads TGTGCCAGCAGCCGGGGACTAGCCGAGCAGTTCTTC.

This clonotype showed up just a few times. The genes are TRBV28 and TRBJ2-2; TRBD1 might be the D (5 bases). CDR1 is MDHEN and CDR2 is SYDVKM in the germline V gene. The CDR3 loop spans 13 amino acids. Trimming removed 5 bases from V and 6 bases from J, with 10 bases in between. The DNA for the CDR3 is TGTGCCAGCAGTCAAAGACAGCCCGGGGAGCTGTTTTTT. It yields the protein CASSQRQPGELFF. Full variable domain (remainder filled in from reference TRBV28 and TRBJ2-2): DVKVTQSSRYLVKRTGEKVFLECVQDMDHENMFWYRQDPGLGLRLIYFSYDVKMKEKGDIPEGYSVSREKKERFSLILESASTNQTSMYLCASSQRQPGELFFGEGSRLTVL.